This is a list of T cell receptor beta chains from one sample in a study of technical replicates of blood from several donors. Repertoires were generated with immunoSEQ multiplex PCR, while TCRdb's copy carries only in-frame clones and drops some. The data show about 83,000 clones, around 92% seen once. The sample consisted of T cells isolated from PBMCs. The receptors shown here come from a human donor in good health. Each CDR3 is given with its conserved first and last residue. Fields, in order: clone size, V gene, D gene, J gene, CDR3 protein, CDR3 DNA. A D gene is named only where the DNA matches it firmly. Clone sizes are given selectively: once, few, many, or a class where the clone is expanded.

clone size: NA; V gene: TRBV27; D gene: NA; J gene: TRBJ1-5; CDR3 protein: CASSRVNLVGSQPQHF; CDR3 DNA: TGTGCCAGCAGTCGGGTTAACCTGGTGGGGAGTCAGCCCCAGCATTTT
clone size: NA; V gene: TRBV7-9; D gene: NA; J gene: TRBJ2-2; CDR3 protein: CASSFFSVGTGELFF; CDR3 DNA: TGTGCCAGCAGCTTCTTCTCCGTCGGCACCGGGGAGCTGTTTTTT
clone size: NA; V gene: TRBV5-4; D gene: NA; J gene: TRBJ1-3; CDR3 protein: CASSLDPGGSGNTIYF; CDR3 DNA: TGTGCCAGCAGCTTGGACCCGGGAGGATCTGGAAACACCATATATTTT
clone size: NA; V gene: TRBV19; D gene: TRBD1; J gene: TRBJ1-2; CDR3 protein: CATTSPGQGAYGYTF; CDR3 DNA: TGTGCCACTACCTCCCCCGGACAGGGGGCCTATGGCTACACCTTC
clone size: NA; V gene: TRBV11-2; D gene: NA; J gene: TRBJ1-6; CDR3 protein: CASSPGQSNSPLHF; CDR3 DNA: TGTGCCAGCAGCCCAGGACAGTCTAATTCACCCCTCCACTTT
clone size: NA; V gene: TRBV10-2; D gene: TRBD2; J gene: TRBJ2-3; CDR3 protein: CASKTAGGTDTQYF; CDR3 DNA: TGCGCCAGCAAAACGGCGGGAGGCACAGATACGCAGTATTTT
clone size: NA; V gene: TRBV27; D gene: TRBD1; J gene: TRBJ2-1; CDR3 protein: CASSPPYWDRQFF; CDR3 DNA: TGTGCCAGCAGTCCTCCTTATTGGGACAGGCAGTTCTTC
clone size: NA; V gene: TRBV15; D gene: TRBD2; J gene: TRBJ2-5; CDR3 protein: CATSGISGREWETQYF; CDR3 DNA: TGTGCCACCAGCGGGATTAGCGGGAGGGAATGGGAGACCCAGTACTTC
clone size: NA; V gene: TRBV11-3; D gene: TRBD2; J gene: TRBJ2-5; CDR3 protein: CASSKTGGYLETQYF; CDR3 DNA: TGTGCCAGCAGCAAAACCGGGGGGTACCTAGAGACCCAGTACTTC
clone size: once; V gene: TRBV11-3; D gene: TRBD1; J gene: TRBJ2-7; CDR3 protein: CASSPPAGQGNYEQYF; CDR3 DNA: TGTGCCAGCAGCCCTCCCGCGGGACAGGGAAACTACGAGCAGTACTTC
clone size: NA; V gene: TRBV10-1; D gene: NA; J gene: TRBJ1-5; CDR3 protein: CASSDGRQPQHF; CDR3 DNA: TGCGCCAGCAGTGACGGGAGACAGCCCCAGCATTTT
clone size: NA; V gene: TRBV29-1; D gene: NA; J gene: TRBJ2-7; CDR3 protein: CSVEVLGQPYEQYF; CDR3 DNA: TGCAGCGTTGAAGTCTTAGGACAGCCTTACGAGCAGTACTTC
clone size: NA; V gene: TRBV27; D gene: NA; J gene: TRBJ1-3; CDR3 protein: CASSPAGTVLRNTIYF; CDR3 DNA: TGTGCCAGCAGTCCTGCGGGTACCGTACTCAGAAACACCATATATTTT
clone size: NA; V gene: TRBV28; D gene: NA; J gene: TRBJ2-7; CDR3 protein: CASSLIGGRSSYEQYF; CDR3 DNA: TGTGCCAGCAGTTTAATTGGGGGCCGAAGCTCCTACGAGCAGTACTTC
clone size: NA; V gene: TRBV29-1; D gene: TRBD1; J gene: TRBJ1-2; CDR3 protein: CSVVGQGTGYTF; CDR3 DNA: TGCAGCGTTGTAGGACAGGGGACTGGCTACACCTTC
clone size: NA; V gene: TRBV29-1; D gene: NA; J gene: TRBJ2-3; CDR3 protein: CSDIGRAERGTGNTDTQYF; CDR3 DNA: TGCAGCGACATAGGGCGGGCGGAGCGGGGGACAGGGAACACAGATACGCAGTATTTT
clone size: NA; V gene: TRBV4-2; D gene: NA; J gene: TRBJ2-5; CDR3 protein: CASSQSGTSYQETQYF; CDR3 DNA: TGTGCCAGCAGCCAAAGTGGGACTTCGTACCAAGAGACCCAGTACTTC
clone size: NA; V gene: TRBV11-3; D gene: NA; J gene: TRBJ2-3; CDR3 protein: CASSLGRGDGTQYF; CDR3 DNA: TGTGCCAGCAGCTTAGGTCGCGGGGATGGGACGCAGTATTTT
clone size: NA; V gene: TRBV2; D gene: NA; J gene: TRBJ2-5; CDR3 protein: CATLKGGLSYF; CDR3 DNA: TGTGCCACCCTAAAGGGGGGACTATCGTACTTC
clone size: NA; V gene: TRBV5-1; D gene: TRBD2; J gene: TRBJ2-1; CDR3 protein: CASSTLGRVTHNEQFF; CDR3 DNA: TGCGCCAGCAGCACGCTGGGGAGGGTTACTCACAATGAGCAGTTCTTC
clone size: NA; V gene: TRBV20-1; D gene: NA; J gene: TRBJ1-2; CDR3 protein: CSASTGYGYTF; CDR3 DNA: TGCAGTGCTAGTACAGGCTATGGCTACACCTTC
clone size: NA; V gene: TRBV15; D gene: NA; J gene: TRBJ1-4; CDR3 protein: CATSRDQRGEKLFF; CDR3 DNA: TGTGCCACCAGCAGAGACCAACGGGGTGAAAAACTGTTTTTT
clone size: NA; V gene: TRBV4-1; D gene: TRBD1; J gene: TRBJ1-2; CDR3 protein: CASSQDRGRNGYTF; CDR3 DNA: TGCGCCAGCAGCCAAGACAGGGGGCGAAATGGCTACACCTTC
clone size: NA; V gene: TRBV4-2; D gene: NA; J gene: TRBJ2-2; CDR3 protein: CASSQLQGVAGELFF; CDR3 DNA: TGTGCCAGCAGCCAACTCCAGGGTGTCGCCGGGGAGCTGTTTTTT
clone size: few; V gene: TRBV27; D gene: TRBD1; J gene: TRBJ1-5; CDR3 protein: CASSLRQGEGQPQHF; CDR3 DNA: TGTGCCAGCAGTTTGAGACAGGGCGAGGGGCAGCCCCAGCATTTT
clone size: NA; V gene: TRBV27; D gene: TRBD1; J gene: TRBJ2-1; CDR3 protein: CASSFVGTGGWHEQFF; CDR3 DNA: TGTGCCAGCAGTTTTGTAGGGACAGGGGGCTGGCATGAGCAGTTCTTC
clone size: NA; V gene: TRBV25-1; D gene: NA; J gene: TRBJ1-1; CDR3 protein: CASMRGGNTEAFF; CDR3 DNA: TGTGCCAGCATGCGGGGAGGGAACACTGAAGCTTTCTTT
clone size: NA; V gene: TRBV5-4; D gene: NA; J gene: TRBJ2-2; CDR3 protein: CASSWGTGTGELFF; CDR3 DNA: TGTGCCAGCAGCTGGGGAACAGGGACCGGGGAGCTGTTTTTT
clone size: NA; V gene: TRBV6-6; D gene: TRBD2; J gene: TRBJ2-3; CDR3 protein: CASSYDSGGGDTQYF; CDR3 DNA: TGTGCCAGCAGTTACGATTCGGGGGGAGGGGATACGCAGTATTTT
clone size: NA; V gene: TRBV7-3; D gene: TRBD2; J gene: TRBJ2-1; CDR3 protein: CASSPRLAGGQSEQFF; CDR3 DNA: TGTGCCAGCAGCCCCCGACTAGCGGGGGGGCAGAGTGAGCAGTTCTTC
clone size: NA; V gene: TRBV5-1; D gene: NA; J gene: TRBJ1-1; CDR3 protein: CASSAPGSPKIEAFF; CDR3 DNA: TGCGCCAGCAGCGCCCCAGGTTCGCCTAAGATTGAAGCTTTCTTT
clone size: few; V gene: TRBV25-1; D gene: TRBD1; J gene: TRBJ1-5; CDR3 protein: CAAGAGGPCQPQHF; CDR3 DNA: TGTGCGGCAGGGGCAGGGGGCCCGTGTCAGCCCCAGCATTTT
clone size: NA; V gene: TRBV19; D gene: NA; J gene: TRBJ1-1; CDR3 protein: CASTPTVLRAPGTEAFF; CDR3 DNA: TGTGCCAGTACCCCAACGGTCTTGAGGGCCCCGGGCACTGAAGCTTTCTTT
clone size: NA; V gene: TRBV19; D gene: NA; J gene: TRBJ1-1; CDR3 protein: CASSIDRGNTEAFF; CDR3 DNA: TGTGCCAGTAGTATAGACAGGGGGAACACTGAAGCTTTCTTT
clone size: NA; V gene: TRBV7-8; D gene: NA; J gene: TRBJ2-1; CDR3 protein: CASSSSGLYNEQFF; CDR3 DNA: TGTGCCAGCAGCTCCTCGGGACTCTACAATGAGCAGTTCTTC
clone size: NA; V gene: TRBV6-5; D gene: NA; J gene: TRBJ2-7; CDR3 protein: CASSHRVGSYEQYF; CDR3 DNA: TGTGCCAGCAGCCACAGGGTAGGCTCCTACGAGCAGTACTTC
clone size: NA; V gene: TRBV27; D gene: NA; J gene: TRBJ2-7; CDR3 protein: CASSDNRESYEQYF; CDR3 DNA: TGTGCCAGCAGTGACAACCGGGAATCCTACGAGCAGTACTTC
clone size: NA; V gene: TRBV9; D gene: NA; J gene: TRBJ1-3; CDR3 protein: CASSASTGSGNTIYF; CDR3 DNA: TGTGCCAGCAGCGCTTCGACAGGCTCTGGAAACACCATATATTTT
clone size: NA; V gene: TRBV5-1; D gene: TRBD2; J gene: TRBJ2-3; CDR3 protein: CASSLLASGGDTDTQYF; CDR3 DNA: TGCGCCAGCAGCTTGTTGGCTAGCGGGGGGGACACAGATACGCAGTATTTT
clone size: once; V gene: TRBV5-4; D gene: TRBD2; J gene: TRBJ2-7; CDR3 protein: CASSLALAGKTYEQYF; CDR3 DNA: TGTGCCAGCAGCTTGGCGCTAGCGGGGAAAACCTACGAGCAGTACTTC
clone size: NA; V gene: TRBV4-1; D gene: NA; J gene: TRBJ2-5; CDR3 protein: CASSQDPSSALGSETQYF; CDR3 DNA: TGCGCCAGCAGCCAAGATCCTTCGTCAGCACTAGGGTCAGAGACCCAGTACTTC
clone size: NA; V gene: TRBV29-1; D gene: TRBD1; J gene: TRBJ1-2; CDR3 protein: CSVVGDRDDYGYTF; CDR3 DNA: TGCAGCGTTGTAGGGGACAGGGATGACTATGGCTACACCTTC
clone size: NA; V gene: TRBV19; D gene: TRBD2; J gene: TRBJ2-7; CDR3 protein: CASSIVSGGDYEQYF; CDR3 DNA: TGTGCCAGTAGTATTGTTAGCGGGGGGGACTACGAGCAGTACTTC
clone size: once; V gene: TRBV11-2; D gene: NA; J gene: TRBJ2-1; CDR3 protein: CASSPLGRFGSYNEQFF; CDR3 DNA: TGTGCCAGCAGCCCACTAGGACGTTTCGGCTCCTACAATGAGCAGTTCTTC
clone size: NA; V gene: TRBV10-3; D gene: NA; J gene: TRBJ1-2; CDR3 protein: CAITGDYGYTF; CDR3 DNA: TGTGCCATCACGGGTGACTATGGCTACACCTTC
clone size: once; V gene: TRBV7-2; D gene: TRBD1; J gene: TRBJ2-1; CDR3 protein: CASSPDRGPYNEQFF; CDR3 DNA: TGTGCCAGCAGCCCGGACAGGGGGCCGTACAATGAGCAGTTCTTC
clone size: few; V gene: TRBV7-2; D gene: TRBD1; J gene: TRBJ2-5; CDR3 protein: CASSLRNTWTGDQETQYF; CDR3 DNA: TGTGCCAGCAGCTTAAGGAATACCTGGACAGGGGACCAAGAGACCCAGTACTTC
clone size: NA; V gene: TRBV4-1; D gene: NA; J gene: TRBJ1-1; CDR3 protein: CASSQDPRNTEAFF; CDR3 DNA: TGCGCCAGCAGCCAAGATCCCAGGAACACTGAAGCTTTCTTT
clone size: NA; V gene: TRBV2; D gene: NA; J gene: TRBJ1-1; CDR3 protein: CASTSTGGLGEAFF; CDR3 DNA: TGTGCCAGCACCAGTACGGGGGGTCTCGGTGAAGCTTTCTTT
clone size: NA; V gene: TRBV30; D gene: TRBD1; J gene: TRBJ2-7; CDR3 protein: CAWSSGGEQYF; CDR3 DNA: TGTGCCTGGAGTTCAGGGGGCGAGCAGTACTTC
clone size: NA; V gene: TRBV5-1; D gene: NA; J gene: TRBJ2-5; CDR3 protein: CASKYRQEQETQYF; CDR3 DNA: TGCGCCAGCAAGTATCGACAGGAACAAGAGACCCAGTACTTC
clone size: NA; V gene: TRBV5-4; D gene: NA; J gene: TRBJ1-2; CDR3 protein: CASRIWATTNYGYTF; CDR3 DNA: TGTGCCAGCCGTATCTGGGCGACGACTAACTATGGCTACACCTTC
clone size: NA; V gene: TRBV2; D gene: TRBD1; J gene: TRBJ1-2; CDR3 protein: CASSEFGIDRGQGYTF; CDR3 DNA: TGTGCCAGCAGTGAATTTGGTATAGACAGGGGGCAGGGCTACACCTTC
clone size: NA; V gene: TRBV28; D gene: NA; J gene: TRBJ2-4; CDR3 protein: CASSRLRALAKNIQYF; CDR3 DNA: TGTGCCAGCAGCCGGTTACGAGCACTAGCCAAAAACATTCAGTACTTC
clone size: once; V gene: TRBV30; D gene: TRBD2; J gene: TRBJ2-1; CDR3 protein: CAFSGGVREQFF; CDR3 DNA: TGTGCCTTTAGCGGGGGGGTTAGGGAGCAGTTCTTC
clone size: NA; V gene: TRBV21-1; D gene: NA; J gene: TRBJ1-5; CDR3 protein: CASSRSRVQHF; CDR3 DNA: TGTGCCAGCAGCCGCTCCCGGGTTCAGCATTTT
clone size: NA; V gene: TRBV18; D gene: NA; J gene: TRBJ1-1; CDR3 protein: CASSSWGTQNTEAFF; CDR3 DNA: TGTGCCAGCTCTTCCTGGGGGACACAGAACACTGAAGCTTTCTTT
clone size: NA; V gene: TRBV7-2; D gene: TRBD2; J gene: TRBJ2-4; CDR3 protein: CASSFTSGGAKNIQYF; CDR3 DNA: TGTGCCAGCAGCTTCACTAGCGGTGGGGCCAAAAACATTCAGTACTTC
clone size: NA; V gene: TRBV5-6; D gene: NA; J gene: TRBJ2-3; CDR3 protein: CASSLTGFRISSTDTQYF; CDR3 DNA: TGTGCCAGCAGCTTGACAGGGTTCCGTATCTCTAGCACAGATACGCAGTATTTT
clone size: NA; V gene: TRBV4-1; D gene: TRBD1; J gene: TRBJ1-5; CDR3 protein: CASSQALTGDNQPQHF; CDR3 DNA: TGCGCCAGCAGCCAAGCCTTGACAGGGGACAATCAGCCCCAGCATTTT